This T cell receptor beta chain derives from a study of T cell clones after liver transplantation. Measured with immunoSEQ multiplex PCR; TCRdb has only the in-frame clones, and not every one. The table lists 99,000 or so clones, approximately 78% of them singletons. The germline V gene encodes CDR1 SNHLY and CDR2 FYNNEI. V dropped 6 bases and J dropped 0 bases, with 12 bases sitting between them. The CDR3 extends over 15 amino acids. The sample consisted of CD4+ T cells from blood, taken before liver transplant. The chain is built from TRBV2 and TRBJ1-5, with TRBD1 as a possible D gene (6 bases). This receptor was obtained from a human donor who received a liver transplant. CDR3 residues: CASRGGLDSNQPQHF. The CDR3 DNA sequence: TGTGCCAGCAGGGGGGGCCTGGATAGCAATCAGCCCCAGCATTTT. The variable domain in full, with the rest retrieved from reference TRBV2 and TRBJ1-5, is EPEVTQTPSHQVTQMGQEVILRCVPISNHLYFYWYRQILGQKVEFLVSFYNNEISEKSEIFDDQFSVERPDGSNFTLKIRSTKLEDSAMYFCASRGGLDSNQPQHFGDGTRLSIL.